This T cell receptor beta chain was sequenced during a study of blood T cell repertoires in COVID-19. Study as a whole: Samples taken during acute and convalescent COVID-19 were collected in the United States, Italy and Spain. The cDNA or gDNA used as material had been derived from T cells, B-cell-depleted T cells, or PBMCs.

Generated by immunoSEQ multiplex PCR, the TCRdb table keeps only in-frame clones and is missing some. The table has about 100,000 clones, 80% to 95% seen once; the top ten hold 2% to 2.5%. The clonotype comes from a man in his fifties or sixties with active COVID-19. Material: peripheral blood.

The CDR3 sequence is CASSSPGQGLYNEQFF. In DNA, the CDR3 is TGCGCCAGCAGCTCGCCGGGACAGGGGTTGTACAATGAGCAGTTCTTC. This chain joins TRBV5-1 and TRBJ2-1; TRBD1 matches at 10 bases. CDR3 size: 16 residues. Germline CDR1 is SGHRS and CDR2 is YFSETQ. After removal of 3 bases from V and 4 bases from J, the junction contained 7 bases not matched to a gene.